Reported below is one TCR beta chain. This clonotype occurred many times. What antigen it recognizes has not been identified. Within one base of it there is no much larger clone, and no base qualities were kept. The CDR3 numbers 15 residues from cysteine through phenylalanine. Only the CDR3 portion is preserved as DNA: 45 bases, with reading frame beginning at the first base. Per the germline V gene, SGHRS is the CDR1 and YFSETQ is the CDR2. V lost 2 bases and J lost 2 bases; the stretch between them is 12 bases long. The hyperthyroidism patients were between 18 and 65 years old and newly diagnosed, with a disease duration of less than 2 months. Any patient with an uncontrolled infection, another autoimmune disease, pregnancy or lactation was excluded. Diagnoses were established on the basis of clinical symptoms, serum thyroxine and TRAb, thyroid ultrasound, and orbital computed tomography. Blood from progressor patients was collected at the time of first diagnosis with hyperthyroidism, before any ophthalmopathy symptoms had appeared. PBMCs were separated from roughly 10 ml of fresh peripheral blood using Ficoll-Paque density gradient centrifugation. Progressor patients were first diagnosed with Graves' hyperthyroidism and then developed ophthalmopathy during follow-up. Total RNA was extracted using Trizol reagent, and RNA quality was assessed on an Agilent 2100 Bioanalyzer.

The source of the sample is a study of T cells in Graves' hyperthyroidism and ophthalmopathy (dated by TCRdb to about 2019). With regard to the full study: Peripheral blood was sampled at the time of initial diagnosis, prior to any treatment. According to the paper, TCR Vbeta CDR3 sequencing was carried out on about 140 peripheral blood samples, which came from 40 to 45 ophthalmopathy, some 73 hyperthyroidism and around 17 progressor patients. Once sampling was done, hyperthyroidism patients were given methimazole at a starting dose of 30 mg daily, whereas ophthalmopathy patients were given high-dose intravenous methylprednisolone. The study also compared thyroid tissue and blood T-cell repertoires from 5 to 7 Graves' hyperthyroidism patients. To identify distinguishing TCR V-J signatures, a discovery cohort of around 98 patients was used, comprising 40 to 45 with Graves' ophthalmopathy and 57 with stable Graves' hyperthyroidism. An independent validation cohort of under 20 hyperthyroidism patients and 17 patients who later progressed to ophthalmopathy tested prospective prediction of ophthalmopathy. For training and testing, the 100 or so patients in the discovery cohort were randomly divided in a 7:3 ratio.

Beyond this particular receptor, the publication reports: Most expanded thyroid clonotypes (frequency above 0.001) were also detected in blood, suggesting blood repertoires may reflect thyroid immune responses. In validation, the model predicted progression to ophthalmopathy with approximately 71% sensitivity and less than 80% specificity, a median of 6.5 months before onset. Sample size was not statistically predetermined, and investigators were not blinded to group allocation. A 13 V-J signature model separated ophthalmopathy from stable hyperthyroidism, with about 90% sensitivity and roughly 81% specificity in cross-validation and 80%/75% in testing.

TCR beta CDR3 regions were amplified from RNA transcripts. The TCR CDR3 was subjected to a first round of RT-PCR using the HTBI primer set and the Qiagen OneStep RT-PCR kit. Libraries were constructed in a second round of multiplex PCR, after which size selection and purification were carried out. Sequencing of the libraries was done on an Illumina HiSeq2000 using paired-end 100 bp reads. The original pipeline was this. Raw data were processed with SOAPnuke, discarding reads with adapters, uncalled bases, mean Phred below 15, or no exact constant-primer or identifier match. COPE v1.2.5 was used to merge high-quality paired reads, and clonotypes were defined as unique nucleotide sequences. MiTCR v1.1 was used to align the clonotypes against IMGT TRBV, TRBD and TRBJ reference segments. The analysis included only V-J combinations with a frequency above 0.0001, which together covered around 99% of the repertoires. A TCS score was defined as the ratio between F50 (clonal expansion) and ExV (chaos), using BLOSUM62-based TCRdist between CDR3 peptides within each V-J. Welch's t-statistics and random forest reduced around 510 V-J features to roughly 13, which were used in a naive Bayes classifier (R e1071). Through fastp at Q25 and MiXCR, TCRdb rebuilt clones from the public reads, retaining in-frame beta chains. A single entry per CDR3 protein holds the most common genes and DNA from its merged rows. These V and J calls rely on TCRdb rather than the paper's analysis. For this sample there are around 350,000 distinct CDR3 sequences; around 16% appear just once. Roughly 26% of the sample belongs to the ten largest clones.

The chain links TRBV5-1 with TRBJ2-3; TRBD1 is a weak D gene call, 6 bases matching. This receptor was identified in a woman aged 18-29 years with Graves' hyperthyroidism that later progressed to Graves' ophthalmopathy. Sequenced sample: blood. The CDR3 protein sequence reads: CASSFETGATDTQYF. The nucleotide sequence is TGCGCCAGCAGCTTTGAGACAGGCGCCACAGATACGCAGTATTTT.